These 8 T cell receptor beta chains came from one sample sequenced in a study of T cells in Graves' hyperthyroidism and ophthalmopathy. TCR beta CDR3 region amplification was performed from RNA transcripts. The study used the HTBI primer set for a first-round RT-PCR of the TCR CDR3. Each CDR3 protein is one row after TCRdb ran MiXCR on the multiplex PCR reads. The sample contains hundreds of thousands of distinct CDR3 sequences, around 15% of which appear only once. Source material: blood. Every receptor here comes from a woman aged 25-40 years with Graves' hyperthyroidism.

The rearrangement links TRBV3-1 to TRBJ2-2, with TRBD2 identical over 7 bases. Germline V gene lookup returns CDR1 LGHDT and CDR2 YNNKEL (reference sequence). V lost 0 bases, J lost 7 bases, and 5 bases stayed unmatched. CDR3 length: 15 residues. CDR3 in DNA: TGTGCCAGCAGCCAAGAGGCACTAGCGCACGGGGAGCTGTTTTTT. It specifies CASSQEALAHGELFF.

This clonotype was counted many times. The chain carries TRBV28 and TRBJ1-1, with 7 bases that match TRBD1. Germline V gene lookup returns CDR1 MDHEN and CDR2 SYDVKM. Trimming at V came to 8 bases and at J to 4 bases, leaving 10 bases not matched to a gene. There are 14 residues in the CDR3. CDR3 DNA sequence: TGTGCCAGCGGGGCCACAGGGGAGGGCACTGAAGCTTTCTTT. This codes for CASGATGEGTEAFF.

Details on this clonotype: A much larger clone sits a single nucleotide away, making a read error possible. The V gene is TRBV28, the J gene TRBJ2-6; D gene uncertain. This CDR3 is 14 amino acids long. CDR1 MDHEN and CDR2 SYDVKM come from the germline V gene. V shed 4 bases and J shed 3 bases, with 7 bases lying between them. This CDR3 is CASSSPLGANVLTF. DNA of the CDR3: TGTGCCAGCAGTTCCCCCCTTGGGGCCAACGTCCTGACTTTC.

This clonotype has ten or more counts. The genes are TRBV6-2 or TRBV6-3 and TRBJ2-3; unclear D gene. The germline CDR1 and CDR2 sequences are MNHEY and SVGEGT. V was clipped by 1 base and J by 6 bases, with 14 bases between them. The CDR3 has 15 amino acids. The CDR3 loop is CASSYFFTSTDTQYF. In DNA form, the CDR3 reads TGTGCCAGCAGTTACTTTTTTACCTCTACCGATACGCAGTATTTT.

As concerns this clonotype: Being one base from a much bigger clone, this may be a read error. The chain carries TRBV12-3 or TRBV12-4 and TRBJ2-1; TRBD2 agrees at 9 bases. The CDR3 is 13 amino acids. V lost 4 bases to trimming and J lost 15 bases; unmatched junction nucleotides: 10. The CDR3 DNA sequence: TGTGCCAGCAGTTACTTGGGGAGACTAGCGGCGTTCTTC. Translating it yields CASSYLGRLAAFF.

This clonotype showed up many times. The chain carries TRBV3-1 and TRBJ2-1, with TRBD2 matching over 9 bases. The CDR3 contains 15 residues. The junction had 6 bases not matched to a gene; V was cut back by 2 bases and J by 7 bases. CDR1 LGHDT and CDR2 YNNKEL come from the germline V gene (reference sequence). The CDR3: CASSQLAGAGNEQFF. The CDR3 DNA is TGTGCCAGCAGCCAATTAGCGGGAGCGGGGAATGAGCAGTTCTTC.

The CDR3 protein is CASSVTGGFEQFF. The CDR3 DNA reads TGTGCCAGCAGCGTGACAGGGGGCTTTGAGCAGTTCTTC. The chain employs TRBV9 and TRBJ2-1, with TRBD1 identical over 10 bases. This CDR3 region has 13 residues. Germline CDR1 and CDR2: SGDLS and YYNGEE. The ends lost 2 bases at V and 9 bases at J; junction bases unmatched: 2.

Of note for this clonotype: One end of the junction fails to match germline, which may point to a read error. This sequence joins TRBV27 and TRBJ2-1, with TRBD2 as a possible D gene (6 bases). The germline CDR1 and CDR2 sequences are MNHEY and SMNVEV (reference sequence). The CDR3 extends over 13 amino acids. DNA of the CDR3: TGTGCCGGCAGTTTCGGGAGCAGAGGGGAGCAGTTCTTC. Translation gives CAGSFGSRGEQFF.